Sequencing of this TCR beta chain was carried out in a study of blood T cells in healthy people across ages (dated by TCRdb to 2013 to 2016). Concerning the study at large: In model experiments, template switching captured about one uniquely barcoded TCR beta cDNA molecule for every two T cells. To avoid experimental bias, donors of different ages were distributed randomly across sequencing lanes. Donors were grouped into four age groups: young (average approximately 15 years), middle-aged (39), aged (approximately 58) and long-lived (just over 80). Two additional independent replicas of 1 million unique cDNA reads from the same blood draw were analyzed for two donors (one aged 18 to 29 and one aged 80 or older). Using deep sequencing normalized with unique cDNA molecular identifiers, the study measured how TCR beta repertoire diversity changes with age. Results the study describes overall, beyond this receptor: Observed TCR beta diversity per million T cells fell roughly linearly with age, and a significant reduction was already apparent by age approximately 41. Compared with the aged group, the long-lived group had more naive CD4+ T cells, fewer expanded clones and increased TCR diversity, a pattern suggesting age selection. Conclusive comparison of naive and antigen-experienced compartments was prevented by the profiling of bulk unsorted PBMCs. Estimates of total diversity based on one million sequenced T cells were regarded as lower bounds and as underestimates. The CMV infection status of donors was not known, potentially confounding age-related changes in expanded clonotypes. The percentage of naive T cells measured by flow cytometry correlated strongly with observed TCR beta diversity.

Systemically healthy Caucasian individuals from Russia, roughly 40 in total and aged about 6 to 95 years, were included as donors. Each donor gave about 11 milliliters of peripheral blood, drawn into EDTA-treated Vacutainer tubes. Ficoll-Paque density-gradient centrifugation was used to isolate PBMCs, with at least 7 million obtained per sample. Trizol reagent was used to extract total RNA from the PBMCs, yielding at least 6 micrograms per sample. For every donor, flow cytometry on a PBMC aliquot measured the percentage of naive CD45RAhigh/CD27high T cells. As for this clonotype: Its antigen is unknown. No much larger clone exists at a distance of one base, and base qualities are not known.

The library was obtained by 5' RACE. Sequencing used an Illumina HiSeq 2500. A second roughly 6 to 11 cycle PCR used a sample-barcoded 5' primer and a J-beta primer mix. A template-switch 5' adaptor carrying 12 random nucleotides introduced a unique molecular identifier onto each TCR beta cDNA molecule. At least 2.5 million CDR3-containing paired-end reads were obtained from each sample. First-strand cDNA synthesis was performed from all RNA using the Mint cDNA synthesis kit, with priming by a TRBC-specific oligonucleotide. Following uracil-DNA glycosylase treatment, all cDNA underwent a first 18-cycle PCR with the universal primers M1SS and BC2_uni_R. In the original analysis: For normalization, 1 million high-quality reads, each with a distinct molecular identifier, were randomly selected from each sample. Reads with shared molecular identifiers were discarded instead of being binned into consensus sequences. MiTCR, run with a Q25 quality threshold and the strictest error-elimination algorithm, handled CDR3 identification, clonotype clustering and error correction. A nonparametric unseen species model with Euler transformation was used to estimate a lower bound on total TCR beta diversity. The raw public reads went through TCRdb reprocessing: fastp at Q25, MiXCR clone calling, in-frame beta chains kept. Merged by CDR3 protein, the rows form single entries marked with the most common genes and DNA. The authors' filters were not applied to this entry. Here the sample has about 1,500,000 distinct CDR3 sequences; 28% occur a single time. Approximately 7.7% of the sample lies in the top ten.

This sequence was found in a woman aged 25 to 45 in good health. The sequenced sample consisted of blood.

The CDR3 amino acid sequence is: CASSLGDSSRETQYF. The DNA sequence follows: TGCGCCAGCAGCTTGGGGGACAGCTCCCGGGAGACCCAGTACTTC. The chain is made from TRBV5-1 and TRBJ2-5; 7 nucleotides in the junction match TRBD1. After removal of 0 bases from V and 5 bases from J, the junction retains 7 bases not matched to a gene. CDR1 and CDR2, per the germline V gene, are SGHRS and YFSETQ. The CDR3 numbers 15 residues from cysteine through phenylalanine. The kept DNA is CDR3 alone, 45 bases in frame from the first base.